Each of the 30 T cell receptor beta chains below was sequenced from the same sample in a study of T cells after posttransplantation cyclophosphamide. Method: immunoSEQ multiplex PCR; TCRdb's copy keeps in-frame clones and lacks some. The table lists 9,900 or so clones, just under 85% of them singletons, with roughly 15% in the top ten. A marrow graft followed busulfan-fludarabine conditioning, with cyclophosphamide on days +3 and +4. Specimen: PBMCs, collected approximately 2,000 days after allogeneic stem cell transplant with posttransplant cyclophosphamide. The receptors here all came from a female patient aged 50-59 years who received an allogeneic stem cell transplant from a related donor, was CMV-positive, and had no GVHD. Some T cells may be provided by the graft donor.

This clone was seen only once. The rearrangement links TRBV11-3 to TRBJ2-5; 8 bases fit TRBD2. Unmatched junction bases numbered 6, after V lost 3 bases and J lost 3 bases. Per germline, CDR1 SGHNT and CDR2 YENEEA. CDR3 length equals 15 residues. This CDR3 reads CASSFSGGPEETQYF. CDR3 sequence (DNA): TGTGCCAGCAGCTTTTCGGGAGGGCCGGAAGAGACCCAGTACTTC.

Written as DNA, the CDR3 is TGTGCCAGTAGTGGCATCGGGTCTGGAAACACCATATATTTT. Its protein is CASSGIGSGNTIYF. The chain carries TRBV19 and TRBJ1-3, with unresolved D. The CDR3 spans 14 residues. Trimming shortened V by 5 bases and J by 1 base, and 9 bases separated the two germline ends. Germline CDR1 reads LNHDA; CDR2 reads SQIVND (reference sequence).

The genes are TRBV5-1 and TRBJ2-1; 7 nucleotides align to TRBD2. Germline assignment: CDR1 SGHRS and CDR2 YFSETQ. With 0 bases clipped from V and 2 bases from J, the junction kept 23 bases outside the gene matches. This CDR3 comprises 22 residues. CDR3 in DNA: TGCGCCAGCAGCTTGGGGTTCCTTGCGCCCCCATCCCCTAGCGGTCCCTACAATGAGCAGTTCTTC. Its translation is CASSLGFLAPPSPSGPYNEQFF.

This rearrangement joins TRBV7-2 to TRBJ2-3; D is possibly TRBD2 (6 bases). Trimming shortened V by 5 bases and J by 3 bases, and 21 bases separated the two germline ends. The CDR3 covers 17 residues. Germline CDR1 is SGHTA and CDR2 is FQGNSA. This chain's CDR3 is CASSPIGGEGGTDTQYF. Here the CDR3 DNA reads TGTGCCAGCAGCCCGATAGGCGGGGAAGGAGGGACAGATACGCAGTATTTT.

The CDR3 loop is CASSQDRTDGDQFF. CDR3 nucleotide sequence: TGTGCCAGCAGCCAAGATAGGACAGACGGGGATCAGTTCTTC. The chain has TRBV4-2 and TRBJ2-1; perhaps TRBD1 as D (6 bases). CDR1 and CDR2 (germline): LGHNA, YNFKEQ. Trimming removed 0 bases from V and 13 bases from J, with 16 bases in between. The CDR3 contains 14 residues.

This clone has just one count. This chain connects TRBV7-6 to TRBJ2-7; maybe TRBD2 (5 bases). The CDR3 extends over 16 amino acids. Trimming pared 3 bases from V and 5 bases from J, leaving 20 bases between. The germline gives CDR1 SGHVS, CDR2 FNYEAQ. CDR3 sequence reads: CASSLEVDRGSHEQYF. The CDR3 DNA is TGTGCCAGCAGCTTGGAGGTTGATAGAGGGTCCCACGAGCAGTACTTC.

The CDR3 DNA reads TGTGCCAGCAGCCAAGATCTCGCAGGGTTCGGCTCTGGAAACACCATATATTTT. Amino acids: CASSQDLAGFGSGNTIYF. The rearrangement joins TRBV4-2 to TRBJ1-3; the D gene is possibly TRBD1 (5 bases). The length of the CDR3 is 18 residues. Trimming removed 0 bases at V and 0 bases at J, with 15 bases between. Germline CDR1 LGHNA, CDR2 YNFKEQ.

The J gene is TRBJ2-5, the V gene TRBV6-6; D perhaps matches TRBD1 (5 bases). This CDR3 has 13 residues. Germline CDR1 is MNHNY and CDR2 is SVGAGI (reference sequence). V was shortened by 5 bases and J by 1 base, with 8 bases between the two germline ends. The CDR3, as DNA: TGTGCCAGCAGTCTGACAGCCCAAGAGACCCAGTACTTC. It specifies CASSLTAQETQYF.

The chain recombines TRBV4-2 with TRBJ2-7; 8 bases are a match to TRBD2. Germline-derived CDR1 and CDR2 are LGHNA and YNFKEQ. Trimming cost V 1 base and J 4 bases; bases outside gene matches: 3. The CDR3 length is 14 residues. The CDR3 loop is CASSQAGGSYEQYF. The CDR3 DNA reads as TGTGCCAGCAGCCAAGCGGGAGGGAGTTACGAGCAGTACTTC.

The rearrangement links TRBV14 to TRBJ2-1; no firm D call. The CDR3 totals 14 residues. V gave up 1 base and J gave up 0 bases, with 4 bases separating them. Looked up from germline, CDR1 is SGHDN and CDR2 is FVKESK. CDR3 in amino acids: CASSQASSYNEQFF. CDR3 nucleotide sequence: TGTGCCAGCAGCCAAGCGAGCTCCTACAATGAGCAGTTCTTC.

This chain links TRBV27 with TRBJ1-5, with 8 bases identical to TRBD1. The CDR3 loop spans 14 amino acids. J lost 4 bases, V lost 4 bases, and 3 bases had no gene match. From germline, CDR1 is MNHEY and CDR2 SMNVEV (reference sequence). As DNA, the CDR3 is TGTGCCAGCAGTTCCCGGACAGGGAATCAGCCCCAGCATTTT. Its protein product is CASSSRTGNQPQHF.

In its sample, this clone was seen a few times. V usage is TRBV7-9 and J usage is TRBJ2-7; 7 positions match TRBD1. This CDR3 comprises 14 residues. V dropped 2 bases and J dropped 5; count of bases not matched to a gene: 6. The germline gives CDR1 SEHNR, CDR2 FQNEAQ (reference sequence). The chain's CDR3 is CASSLLRGQDEQYF. The CDR3, as DNA: TGTGCCAGCAGCTTATTGAGGGGGCAGGACGAGCAGTACTTC.

This clone was observed a single time. The chain carries TRBV7-2 and TRBJ2-2, with D maybe TRBD2 (6 bases). Germline CDR1 reads SGHTA; CDR2 reads FQGNSA. Deletions cut 2 bases from V and 5 bases from J, with 12 bases between. The CDR3 is made up of 15 amino acids. In DNA, the CDR3 is TGTGCCAGCAGCTTACAGGGTGGGACTACCGGGGAGCTGTTTTTT. Translating it yields CASSLQGGTTGELFF.

This chain connects TRBV30 to TRBJ2-5, with TRBD2 matching 13 bases. Trimming at V came to 3 bases and at J to 2 bases, leaving 6 bases not matched to a gene. CDR3 length equals 16 residues. Per germline, CDR1 GTSNPN and CDR2 SVGIG (reference sequence). The CDR3, as DNA: TGTGCCTGGAGGCCGGGACTAGCGGGATTTCAAGAGACCCAGTACTTC. Translated: CAWRPGLAGFQETQYF.

The V gene is TRBV7-2, the J gene TRBJ2-7; possible D gene TRBD1, 5 bases. There are 13 residues in the CDR3. Trimming took off 7 bases at V and 7 bases at J, with 17 bases between the two ends. Germline V gives CDR1 SGHTA, CDR2 FQGNSA. For the CDR3, the DNA is TGTGCCAGCATGGTCGGTCCGTCAGGGGAGCAGTACTTC. Translated, it gives CASMVGPSGEQYF.

This sequence joins TRBV6-1 and TRBJ2-2; D might be TRBD1 (5 bases). This CDR3 contains 14 residues. The germline CDR1 and CDR2 sequences are MNHNS and SASEGT. V gave up 2 bases and J gave up 7 bases, with 11 bases separating them. CDR3 sequence: CASSETTGFGELFF. Written as DNA, the CDR3 is TGTGCCAGCAGTGAAACAACAGGCTTCGGGGAGCTGTTTTTT.

The table lists this clone with a few counts. The chain is built from TRBV7-9 and TRBJ2-1; 8 bases map to TRBD1. With V trimmed by 5 bases and J by 6 bases, 6 bases remained unmatched. This CDR3 contains 14 residues. Germline loops: CDR1 SEHNR, CDR2 FQNEAQ (reference sequence). The CDR3 reads CASSQGAVLNEQFF. CDR3 DNA: TGTGCCAGCAGCCAGGGGGCGGTGCTCAATGAGCAGTTCTTC.

This clone was seen a single time. V is TRBV7-9 and J is TRBJ2-3; D not resolved. The CDR3 consists of 16 residues. Between the trimmed V and J ends, which lost 3 bases and 2 bases, there was a span of 15 bases. Germline V gives CDR1 SEHNR, CDR2 FQNEAQ (reference sequence). The CDR3 DNA reads TGTGCCAGCAGCTTGTTCCGGTCTCGTGTCACAGATACGCAGTATTTT. This sequence encodes CASSLFRSRVTDTQYF.

The chain recombines TRBV30 with TRBJ1-1, with D tentatively TRBD1 (6 bases). The CDR3 consists of 13 residues. Looked up from germline, CDR1 is GTSNPN and CDR2 is SVGIG (reference sequence). V dropped 4 bases and J dropped 3 bases, with 12 bases sitting between them. CDR3 in amino acids: CAWNRVGDTEAFF. The DNA of the CDR3 is TGTGCCTGGAACAGGGTAGGGGACACTGAAGCTTTCTTT.

The CDR3 DNA sequence: TGTGCCACCCCTAGCGGGAGGGCTAGCGGGGAGCTGTTTTTT. As protein: CATPSGRASGELFF. This sequence joins TRBV2 and TRBJ2-2, with 12 positions matching TRBD2. CDR1 SNHLY and CDR2 FYNNEI come from the germline V gene. This CDR3 is 14 amino acids long. J was trimmed by 7 bases and V by 10 bases; bases with no gene match: 7.

The rearrangement links TRBV4-3 to TRBJ2-2, with 9 bases lining up with TRBD2. This CDR3 comprises 18 residues. CDR1 and CDR2 (germline): LGHNA, YSLEER. With V trimmed by 3 bases and J by 2 bases, 10 bases remained unmatched. CDR3 sequence: CASSQGFGLAKNTGELFF. CDR3 sequence (DNA): TGCGCCAGCAGCCAGGGGTTCGGACTAGCGAAAAACACCGGGGAGCTGTTTTTT.

The V call is TRBV5-4, the J call TRBJ2-7, with TRBD2 identical over 7 bases. Germline V gene data show CDR1 as SGHNT and CDR2 as YYREEE (reference sequence). The CDR3 totals 15 residues. The ends lost 4 bases at V and 2 bases at J; junction bases unmatched: 9. This CDR3 reads CASSPRAGTTYEQYF. The CDR3 DNA follows: TGTGCCAGCAGCCCTCGAGCGGGAACTACCTACGAGCAGTACTTC. The variable domain in full, completed from reference TRBV5-4 and TRBJ2-7, reads ETGVTQSPTHLIKTRGQQVTLRCSSQSGHNTVSWYQQALGQGPQFIFQYYREEENGRGNFPPRFSGLQFPNYSSELNVNALELDDSALYLCASSPRAGTTYEQYFGPGTRLTVT.

The J gene is TRBJ2-1, the V gene TRBV11-2, with 7 bases matching TRBD1. With 5 bases clipped from V and 4 bases from J, the junction kept 11 bases outside the gene matches. The CDR3 covers 16 residues. Germline CDR1 SGHAT, CDR2 FQNNGV. This chain's CDR3 is CASSHTIGTDYNEQFF. Written as DNA, the CDR3 is TGTGCCAGCAGCCATACAATTGGGACAGATTACAATGAGCAGTTCTTC.

The genes are TRBV30 and TRBJ2-7, with 8 nucleotides matching TRBD2. The CDR3 covers 15 residues. Germline V CDR1 and CDR2: GTSNPN, SVGIG (reference sequence). V lost 2 bases, J lost 6 bases, and 12 bases stayed unmatched. In DNA, the CDR3 is TGTGCCTGGAGTCTTTTTCCCGGGAGGGGAGGCGAGCAGTACTTC. It is translated as CAWSLFPGRGGEQYF.

CDR3 nucleotides: TGCGCCAGCAGCTTGGACGGGAGAGAAGAGACCCAGTACTTC. Residues: CASSLDGREETQYF. The chain combines TRBV5-1 with TRBJ2-5; TRBD2 is a possible D gene (6 bases). V shed 0 bases and J shed 3 bases, with 9 bases lying between them. CDR1 and CDR2 (germline): SGHRS, YFSETQ. The CDR3 covers 14 residues.

The chain employs TRBV9 and TRBJ2-7; TRBD2 matches at 11 bases. V was clipped by 7 bases and J by 0 bases; unmatched bases: 3. This CDR3 has 14 amino acids. The V gene's germline CDR1 is SGDLS and CDR2 YYNGEE. The CDR3 protein is CASALAGGSYEQYF. CDR3 DNA: TGTGCCAGCGCGCTAGCGGGGGGCTCCTACGAGCAGTACTTC.

The V and J genes are TRBV27 and TRBJ2-3, with a weak D call TRBD2 (5 bases). Per the germline V gene, CDR1 is MNHEY and CDR2 is SMNVEV (reference sequence). This CDR3 comprises 14 residues. Trimming pared 8 bases from V and 4 bases from J, leaving 16 bases between. This chain's CDR3 is CASGKGIGADTQYF. The CDR3, as DNA: TGTGCCAGCGGGAAAGGTATCGGGGCAGATACGCAGTATTTT.

V and J are TRBV6-5 and TRBJ1-3; possible D gene TRBD1, 6 bases. This CDR3 spans 14 amino acids. The V end lost 4 bases, the J end lost 0 bases, and 7 bases lay between the germline ends. Germline loops: CDR1 MNHEY, CDR2 SVGAGI. CDR3 DNA sequence: TGTGCCAGCAGTTCAGGGGTCTCTGGAAACACCATATATTTT. Amino acids: CASSSGVSGNTIYF.

V usage is TRBV28 and J usage is TRBJ2-7, with a tentative D call TRBD2 (5 bases). The length of the CDR3 is 13 residues. CDR1 and CDR2 (germline): MDHEN, SYDVKM. Trimming cost V 8 bases and J 0 bases, with 11 bases left between them. Here the CDR3 reads CASGGHYSYEQYF. As DNA, the CDR3 is TGTGCCAGCGGCGGGCACTACTCCTACGAGCAGTACTTC.

The J gene is TRBJ2-5, the V gene TRBV5-5, with D maybe TRBD2 (5 bases). Trimming stripped 0 bases from V and 8 bases from J, with 11 bases between. Germline V lookup: CDR1 SGHKS, CDR2 YYEKEE (reference sequence). The CDR3 consists of 13 residues. CDR3 sequence: CASSLAPGGTQYF. The CDR3 nucleotides are TGTGCCAGCAGCTTGGCCCCCGGAGGAACCCAGTACTTC.